The 4 T cell receptor beta chains presented below share a single source sample, sequenced in a study of blood T cell repertoires in COVID-19. Sequenced by immunoSEQ multiplex PCR; TCRdb stores in-frame clones only, minus some. The table shows 220,000 or so clones, with about 86% occurring only once. Sequencing was performed on peripheral blood. These receptors all come from a woman aged 50 to 60 with COVID-19, enrolled during active disease.

This clone was recorded a few times. The V call is TRBV10-1, the J call TRBJ1-6; TRBD1 matches at 7 bases. Germline assignment: CDR1 WNHNN and CDR2 SYGVQD (reference sequence). Trimming removed 5 bases from V and 9 bases from J; junction bases left unmatched: 7. The CDR3 extends over 14 amino acids. The CDR3 loop is CASSMAGGRSPLHF. The CDR3 DNA is TGCGCCAGCAGTATGGCAGGGGGTCGTTCACCCCTCCACTTT.

The J gene is TRBJ1-2, the V gene TRBV7-8; D ambiguous. Germline CDR1 reads SGHVS; CDR2 reads FQNEAQ. The CDR3 has 13 amino acids. Trimming removed 0 bases at V and 5 bases at J, with 7 bases between. The CDR3: CASSLAVVYGYTF. In DNA, the CDR3 is TGTGCCAGCAGCTTAGCGGTAGTTTATGGCTACACCTTC.

This chain joins TRBV12-5 and TRBJ1-1; 9 nucleotides match TRBD1. The length of the CDR3 is 17 residues. Looked up from germline, CDR1 is LGHNT and CDR2 is FRNRAP. V trimming: 7 bases; J trimming: 1 base; junction bases outside the gene matches: 13. Here the CDR3 DNA reads TGTGCTAGTGCCACCATGGTAGCGACAGGGGGGAACACTGAAGCTTTCTTT. This translates into CASATMVATGGNTEAFF.

Concerning this clone: The junction departs from the called germline gene at one end, perhaps through a read error. The V and J genes are TRBV4-1 and TRBJ1-1; D gene unclear. Germline V lookup: CDR1 MGHRA, CDR2 YSYEKL. CDR3 size: 11 residues. CDR3 DNA: TGCGCCAGCAGCCAAGGGACTGATGCTTTCTTT. Its translation: CASSQGTDAFF.